The sequence of this T cell receptor (beta chain) was determined in a study of cytomegalovirus exposure and HLA in healthy donors (dated by TCRdb to between 2016 and 2019). Some background on the complete study: An earlier analysis of several hundred of the donors reported 250 to 350 Gb of sequence data and approximately 110 million unique TCR beta sequences from 150 million to 200 million T cells. An early release covering some 640 HLA-typed donors comprised approximately 290 gigabases of sequencing data and around 80 million unique TCR sequences. Of the roughly 400 genotyped donors, 65% to 90% were placed in the genetic ancestry cluster associated with self-reported Caucasian donors. The study was designed to test whether signatures of past pathogen exposure could be identified by cataloging public T cell receptors. The study used immunosequencing to profile the T cell repertoires of approximately 650 subjects and linked those repertoires to cytomegalovirus serostatus. Besides the first cohort of 550 to 750 subjects, a separate validation cohort made up of 120 different subjects was used. To predict cytomegalovirus infection status, the study combined high-throughput TCR immunosequencing, statistical association of individual TCRs with disease status, and machine learning. In a later analysis, previously published TCR beta repertoires from 600 to 850 donors were re-analyzed and high-resolution HLA genotyping was added so that TCR occurrence patterns could be studied. Rather than using new phenotypic data, the later analysis identified candidate immune exposures from TCR beta sequences and from how often those sequences occurred across donors. In an earlier analysis of roughly 600 of the donors, high-throughput TCR beta sequencing was used to judge whether each TCR beta V gene segment behaved as functional or pseudogenic. Donor age, sex, ethnicity and CMV serostatus were compiled alongside the repertoire data. A later genetic analysis used genome-wide SNP genotypes for about three fifths of the 666 donors, treating that subset as a discovery cohort. All discovery cohort repertoires had been generated using a single sequencing platform. Both class I and class II loci were covered by HLA typing, at four-digit resolution. Typing coverage differed by locus: A, B, C, DRB1 and DQB1 were typed in roughly 629-630 donors, DQA1 in 500 to 550, DPA1 in 606, and DPB1 in 400 to 490. Because of strong linkage in the cohort, four to six DR-DQ haplotypes were treated as single units for association and clustering. On average, approximately 250,000 unique TCR beta nucleotide sequences were sequenced per donor among a few hundred genotyped donors of the cohort, with roughly 19% of those sequences being non-productive. Beyond this particular receptor, the publication reports: A further reported finding was that TCR beta sequences accurately predicted the HLA-A and HLA-B alleles for most subjects in the first cohort. Roughly uniform sequencing depth across donors was assumed in presence/absence analyses, although this assumption may not hold. A later analysis found that HLA-associated TCR beta chains were more clonally expanded and had lower generation probabilities than equally common non-associated chains. In vitro tests confirmed that a few of the cytomegalovirus-associated TCR beta chains recognize cytomegalovirus antigens. Most TCR sequences were observed very rarely across donors, whereas some public TCRs were present in many individuals. Only TCR beta chains were sequenced in this cohort, and the absence of alpha or paired-chain data limited detectable features. In a later genetic analysis, fewer N-insertions in productive TCRs were reported among donors in an Asian-associated ancestry cluster than the approximately 710-donor mean. In a later analysis, most CMV-associated TCR beta chains were found to appear HLA-restricted, with HLA associations seemingly driven largely by CMV exposure. The classifier was reported to diagnose cytomegalovirus status with high specificity and sensitivity in both the original cohort and the validation cohort. In a later analysis, the rate of TCR association differed among HLA loci, with DRB1 alleles having the most associated TCRs and HLA-C alleles having the fewest. Linkage disequilibrium might explain the correlated functional status among segregating V segments, but an unknown experimental factor could not be excluded. A later analysis associated about 16,000 TCR beta sequences with specific HLA alleles at a false discovery rate of 0.05. The study listed approximately 160 TCR beta chains as associated with cytomegalovirus. The authors suggested that the approach could potentially be generalized to other disease states and immunological phenotypes. Because counts were too low, about 15 rarely observed V segments, including chromosome 9 orphons, were left out of the earlier analysis of about 500 of the donors. Because some donors lacked HLA typing at each locus, the association tests relied only on the typed subset. A later genetic analysis associated a missense DCLRE1C variant with V-gene and J-gene trimming of TCR beta chains, and an independent cohort replicated the association. An earlier analysis of around 500 of the donors showed that most TCR beta V segments appeared in productive rearrangements either about 87% or about 30% of the time, which broadly matched IMGT annotations. In a later analysis, several top co-occurrence clusters were reported to appear linked to parvovirus B19, influenza, CMV and Epstein-Barr virus. The sequencing pipeline was judged likely to have produced a cluster of highly shared sequence variants as a technical artifact. Assigning TCR associations to individual alleles was difficult when HLA alleles, especially DR and DQ, strongly co-occurred. Immune exposure information for the cohort was limited to CMV serostatus.

Library prep was done by the immunoSEQ multiplex PCR assay. The multiplex PCR relied on a mix of 60 forward primers for TCR Vbeta segments and 13 reverse primers for TCR Jbeta segments. The CDR3 region of rearranged TCR beta genes was amplified from genomic DNA by a multiplex PCR assay. On the Illumina HiSeq System, the amplified TCR beta libraries were sequenced as 87-base-pair reads. As for the authors' bioinformatics: In a later analysis, 70 million to 95 million unique TCR beta chains were counted across the 500 to 850 repertoires, and roughly 11 million of these chains were shared by at least two donors. To remove PCR and sequencing errors, raw reads were error-corrected and collapsed into unique sequences using a nearest-neighbor algorithm that merged closely related sequences. Alignment of CDR3 sequences to IMGT reference sequences was used to assign V, D and J gene segments. For a sequence to be retained, at least a six-nucleotide match to both a V gene segment and a J gene segment was required. A rearrangement counted as productive if the CDR3 had no stop codons and remained in frame with V and J, and every other rearrangement counted as non-productive. Following IMGT convention, CDR3 was defined as the stretch from the second conserved V-encoded cysteine up to the conserved J-encoded phenylalanine. In an earlier analysis of 550 to 650 of the donors, sequences lacking an unambiguous match to a single V gene segment were excluded. In an earlier analysis of some 590 of the donors, a V segment was called functional when productive rearrangements were above 56.7%, and segregating when the standard deviation between donors exceeded 5%. A statistical classification framework was built to diagnose cytomegalovirus status from the catalog of TCR beta chain sequences. A later analysis assigned V and J genes by comparing TCR nucleotide sequences with IMGT/GENE-DB human TR gene sequences. Using the TCRdist pipeline, a later analysis assigned CDR3 sequences along with most-parsimonious VDJ recombination scenarios. In a later analysis, each TCR beta chain was defined by its CDR3 amino acid sequence together with its V-gene family, and reads without a unique V-gene family were excluded. In a later analysis, approximately 640 highly shared, low-generation-probability nucleotide sequences were removed to address suspected cross-contamination and a sequencing artifact. In a later analysis, a clonal expansion index for each public chain was calculated from normalized within-repertoire ranks of inferred template counts. In a later analysis, generation probabilities were computed using a VDJ recombination model fitted to out-of-frame rearrangements, and the results were checked against IGoR. In a later analysis, TCR-TCR, TCR-HLA and TCR-CMV co-occurrence was scored with hypergeometric tests, and a repertoire-size bias correction was applied to TCR pairs. False discovery rates were estimated in a later analysis by permuting HLA or CMV assignments 20 times. In a later analysis, co-occurring TCRs were grouped using DBSCAN, and TCRdist sequence similarity was added for clustering within HLA-allele-positive subsets. Repertoires with fewer than 30,000 or more than 120,000 public chains, plus five repertoires with anomalous nucleotide sharing, were excluded from co-occurrence clustering. Drawn from immuneACCESS, this table holds only the in-frame rearrangements with V and J called that TCRdb kept. Clones are partly lost; checked studies trace under half to an unresolved V gene and leave the rest unexplained. V and J calls plus clone size are reproduced from that table; the DNA served to infer D and trimming. The sample yields roughly 120,000 clones; around four fifths were counted once. Over 3.5% of the sample is taken by the ten largest.

A remark on this clone: No antigen is known for it. Base qualities were left out, and no much larger clone turns up one base away.

The cohort consisted of 600 or so healthy bone marrow donors. At the time of sampling, every cohort member was nominally healthy, though immune exposures that went unrecorded were likely present. The donor was CMV seronegative and was included in the group of 352 seronegative cohort members. Each donor provided a peripheral blood sample, and peripheral blood mononuclear cells were used for TCR beta sequencing. Genomic DNA extraction from the blood cell samples was performed with the Qiagen DNeasy Blood Extraction Kit. The sample taken for sequencing was PBMCs. This receptor was identified in a woman between 40 and 50 years old in good health and CMV-seronegative.

This receptor carries the CDR3 CASSLSGGTMGEGYTF. In nucleotide form, the sequence is TGTGCCAGCAGCTTGTCGGGTGGGACAATGGGTGAGGGATACACCTTC. This sequence uses TRBV7-2 and TRBJ1-2; TRBD1 is possibly the D segment (6 matching bases). The germline V gene sets CDR1 to SGHTA and CDR2 to FQGNSA. V is cut by 3 bases and J by 11 bases, and the space between the germline ends is 25 bases. The CDR3 spans 16 residues, from the cysteine through the phenylalanine. Only the CDR3 DNA stays, 48 bases, in frame from base 1.